This TCR beta chain was sequenced during a study of PD-L1 blockade in urothelial cancer. The study's findings and limits: Patients who had durable benefit saw their tumor-associated blood clones expand more at 3 weeks.

The CDR3 covers 13 residues. From germline, CDR1 is MNHEY and CDR2 SVGAGI. V lost 2 bases to trimming and J lost 9 bases, with 14 bases between them. The time point denotes: pretreatment peripheral blood. It was locally advanced or metastatic urothelial carcinoma that patients had. Comment on this clone: Antigen specificity is unknown.

Synthetic templates analogous to TCR were spiked into all PCRs individually. Some clones are missing from TCRdb's copy, which holds only in-frame ones; the method was immunoSEQ multiplex PCR. The profile shows roughly 20,000 clones, about 88% of them singletons. The sample consisted of PBMCs, taken around atezolizumab (anti-PD-L1) treatment. This clonotype was obtained from a man between 70 and 80 years old with urothelial cancer. V gene TRBV6-5 combines with J gene TRBJ2-7; tentative D call: TRBD1 (5 bases). CDR3 DNA sequence: TGTGCCAGCAGTTACCAGGTTGACAGTTTGCAGTACTTC. Translating gives CASSYQVDSLQYF.